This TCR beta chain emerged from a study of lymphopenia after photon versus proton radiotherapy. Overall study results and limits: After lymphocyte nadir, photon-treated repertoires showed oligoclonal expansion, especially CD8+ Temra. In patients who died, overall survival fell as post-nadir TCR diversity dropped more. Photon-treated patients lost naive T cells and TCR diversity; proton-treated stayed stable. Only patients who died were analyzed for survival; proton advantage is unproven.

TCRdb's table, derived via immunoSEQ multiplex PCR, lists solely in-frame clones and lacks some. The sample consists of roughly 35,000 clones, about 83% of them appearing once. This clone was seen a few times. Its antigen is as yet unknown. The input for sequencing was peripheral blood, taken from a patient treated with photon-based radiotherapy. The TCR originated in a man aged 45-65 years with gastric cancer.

The CDR3 sequence is CSVGFPNTEAFF. CDR3 DNA sequence: TGCAGCGTTGGTTTCCCGAACACTGAAGCTTTCTTT. V is TRBV29-1 and J is TRBJ1-1; D gene unclear. Germline lookup yields CDR1 SQVTM and CDR2 ANQGSEA. The CDR3 contains 12 residues. Trimming cost V 4 bases and J 1 base, with 7 bases left between them.